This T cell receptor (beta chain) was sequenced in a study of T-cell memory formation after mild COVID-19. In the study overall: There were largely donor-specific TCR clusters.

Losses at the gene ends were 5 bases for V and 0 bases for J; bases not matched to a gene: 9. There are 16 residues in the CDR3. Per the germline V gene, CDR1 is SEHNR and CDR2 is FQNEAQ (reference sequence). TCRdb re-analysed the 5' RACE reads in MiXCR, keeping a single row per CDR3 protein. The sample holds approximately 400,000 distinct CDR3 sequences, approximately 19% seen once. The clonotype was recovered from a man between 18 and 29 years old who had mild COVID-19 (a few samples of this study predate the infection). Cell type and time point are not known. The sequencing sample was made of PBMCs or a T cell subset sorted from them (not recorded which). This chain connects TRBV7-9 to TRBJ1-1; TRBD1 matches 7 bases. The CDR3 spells CASSLRGTVMNTEAFF. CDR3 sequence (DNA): TGTGCCAGCAGCCTACGGGGGACAGTTATGAACACTGAAGCTTTCTTT.